Given below is one T cell receptor (beta chain) in context. What it binds is not known. This specimen comes from a study of OX40 agonist ivuxolimab in advanced cancers. Overall study context: Ivuxolimab, an agonist antibody against OX40 (CD134), was given to patients. The study gave patients intravenous ivuxolimab at 0.01 to 10 mg/kg every 2 weeks. Study findings and constraints: Within 6 weeks, CD4+ and CD8+ blood T cells expanded clonally at 0.1 to 3.0 mg/kg. Low normalized T-cell clonal expansion also characterized some of the nonresponders.

This CDR3 is built from 14 residues. CDR1 is SGHNT and CDR2 is YYREEE in the germline V gene (reference sequence). The J segment lost 5 bases and the V segment lost 6 bases, leaving 7 bases of the junction unmatched. Data came from immunoSEQ multiplex PCR; TCRdb stores just in-frame clones and leaves some out. The sample comprises 82,000 or so clones, 92% of which are singletons, and approximately 1.2% rests with the top ten. The source was CD4+ or CD8+ T cells sorted from blood, collected in a trial of the OX40 agonist ivuxolimab. This chain uses TRBV5-4 with TRBJ2-2, with 7 bases aligning to TRBD1. The sequence derives from an adult with an advanced solid tumor such as melanoma, head and neck, liver or kidney cancer. The CDR3 DNA reads TGTGCCAGCAACAGACAGGGAGAGACCGGGGAGCTGTTTTTT. It codes for CASNRQGETGELFF.